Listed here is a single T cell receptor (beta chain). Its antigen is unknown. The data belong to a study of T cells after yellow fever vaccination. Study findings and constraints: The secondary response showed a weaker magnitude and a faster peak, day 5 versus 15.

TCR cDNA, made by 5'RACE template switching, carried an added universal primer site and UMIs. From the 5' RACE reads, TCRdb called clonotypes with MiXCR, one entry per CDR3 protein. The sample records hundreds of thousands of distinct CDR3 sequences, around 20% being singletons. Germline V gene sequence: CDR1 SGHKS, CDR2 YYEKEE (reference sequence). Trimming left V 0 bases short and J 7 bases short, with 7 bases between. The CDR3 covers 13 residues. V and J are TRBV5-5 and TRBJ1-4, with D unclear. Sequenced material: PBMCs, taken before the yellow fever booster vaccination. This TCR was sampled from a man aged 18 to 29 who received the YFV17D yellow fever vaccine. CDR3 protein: CASSLAYSEKLFF. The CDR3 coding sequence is TGTGCCAGCAGCTTGGCCTATAGTGAAAAACTGTTTTTT.